What follows are 21 T cell receptor beta chains derived from one specimen sequenced in a study of T cell clonality in common variable immunodeficiency. Data came from immunoSEQ multiplex PCR; TCRdb stores just in-frame clones and leaves some out. This record lists tens of thousands of clones, none seen once only, and the top ten clones contain about 0.66%. Specimen: peripheral blood mononuclear cells. These receptors all stem from a person between 18 and 69 years old in good health.

This clone was picked up many times. The read is 3 residues too short to cover the CDR3 end, so that end is filled in from the germline J gene. The chain carries TRBV15 and TRBJ2-7, with D unclear. CDR3 size: 13 residues. The V gene's germline CDR1 is LNHNV and CDR2 YYDKDF (reference sequence). Trimming shortened V by 0 bases and J by 5 bases, and 8 bases separated the two germline ends. The CDR3 sequence is CATSRDVSDEQYF. The DNA read from the CDR3 is TGTGCCACCAGCAGAGATGTGTCGGACGAG. The whole variable domain, remainder taken from reference TRBV15 and TRBJ2-7, is DAMVIQNPRYQVTQFGKPVTLSCSQTLNHNVMYWYQQKSSQAPKLLFHYYDKDFNNEADTPDNFQSRRPNTSFCFLDIRSPGLGDTAMYLCATSRDVSDEQYFGPGTRLTVT.

This clone came up many times. The read falls 3 residues short of the CDR3 end, and the missing part is taken from the germline J gene. The rearrangement links TRBV19 to TRBJ1-1; 7 nucleotides match TRBD1. The CDR3 runs 14 residues. J gave up 0 bases and V 5 bases, and 3 bases lay outside the gene matches. The germline V gene has CDR1 LNHDA and CDR2 SQIVND (reference sequence). CDR3 protein: CASSAGQLNTEAFF. The covered CDR3 bases are TGTGCCAGTAGTGCGGGACAGTTGAACACTGAA.

This clone was picked up many times. Partial CDR3 DNA: TGTGCCATCAGACCGGGACTAGCGGGGGGCTACAATGAG. Translated, it gives CAIRPGLAGGYNE. The whole CDR3 protein reads CAIRPGLAGGYNEQFF. The V gene is TRBV10-3, the J gene TRBJ2-1; 15 bases line up with TRBD2. The read ends 3 residues before the CDR3 terminus; that terminus is restored from the germline J gene. V was pared by 6 bases and J by 3 bases, with 3 bases of the junction left unmatched. Per the germline V gene, CDR1 is ENHRY and CDR2 is SYGVKD. The CDR3 contains 16 residues.

CDR3 residues: CASSLMTVNDYTF. CDR3 DNA, as far as it was read: TGTGCCAGCAGCTTAATGACAGTGAATGAC. The chain is built from TRBV7-9 and TRBJ1-2; TRBD1 might be the D (5 bases). The missing CDR3 end, 3 residues past where the read stops, is filled in from the germline J gene. Per the germline V gene, CDR1 is SEHNR and CDR2 is FQNEAQ (reference sequence). CDR3 length: 13 residues. Filled out from reference TRBV7-9 and TRBJ1-2, the complete variable domain reads DTGVSQNPRHKITKRGQNVTFRCDPISEHNRLYWYRQTLGQGPEFLTYFQNEAQLEKSRLLSDRFSAERPKGSFSTLEIQRTEQGDSAMYLCASSLMTVNDYTFGSGTRLTVV.

Many counts were recorded for this clone. The CDR3 is cut off 3 residues early in the read; its end comes from the germline J gene. The gene calls are TRBV20-1 and TRBJ2-3; 11 positions agree with TRBD2. This CDR3 has 18 amino acids. V dropped 5 bases and J dropped 1; count of bases not matched to a gene: 14. The germline V gene encodes CDR1 DFQATT and CDR2 SNEGSKA (reference sequence). The covered CDR3 bases are TGCAGTGCTGAAGGAGGTCCTATAGCGGGAGGGGGCACAGATACG. It specifies CSAEGGPIAGGGTDT. The whole CDR3 is CSAEGGPIAGGGTDTQYF.

This clone was seen many times. The CDR3 is cut off 3 residues early in the read; its end comes from the germline J gene. This chain connects TRBV2 to TRBJ1-3, with a possible D match to TRBD1 (5 bases). Between the trimmed V and J ends, which lost 3 bases and 0 bases, there was a span of 15 bases. From germline, CDR1 is SNHLY and CDR2 FYNNEI. CDR3 length: 17 amino acids. CDR3 residues: CASSDRSRALSGNTIYF. CDR3 bases read: TGTGCCAGCAGTGACAGGTCCAGGGCCCTCTCTGGAAACACC.

This clone occurred many times. From the germline J gene comes the end of the CDR3, since the read stops 3 residues before it. The rearrangement links TRBV7-9 to TRBJ1-2; D is uncertain. V was clipped by 5 bases and J by 4 bases, with 11 bases between them. The CDR3 contains 13 residues. In germline, CDR1 is SEHNR, CDR2 FQNEAQ (reference sequence). The sequenced part of the CDR3 DNA is TGTGCCAGCAGCGCGAGCGCAGCCTATGGC. This encodes CASSASAAYG. The whole CDR3 protein is CASSASAAYGYTF. Combining the CDR3 with reference TRBV7-9 and TRBJ1-2 gives the whole variable domain DTGVSQNPRHKITKRGQNVTFRCDPISEHNRLYWYRQTLGQGPEFLTYFQNEAQLEKSRLLSDRFSAERPKGSFSTLEIQRTEQGDSAMYLCASSASAAYGYTFGSGTRLTVV.

There are a few counts of this clone. The read is 3 residues too short to cover the CDR3 end, so that end is filled in from the germline J gene. V is TRBV7-9 and J is TRBJ2-7; 8 bases line up with TRBD2. Germline assignment: CDR1 SEHNR and CDR2 FQNEAQ (reference sequence). The CDR3 contains 15 residues. V lost 5 bases, J lost 3 bases, and 9 bases stayed unmatched. The sequenced part of the CDR3 DNA is TGTGCCAGCAGCGGAAGCGGGAGCCAGAACTACGAG. Amino acids: CASSGSGSQNYE. The CDR3 as a whole reads CASSGSGSQNYEQYF.

This clone occurred many times. The read comes to an end 3 residues before the CDR3 does, leaving the germline J gene to fill in the end. The gene calls are TRBV7-9 and TRBJ2-3, with 7 bases identical to TRBD2. Germline lookup yields CDR1 SEHNR and CDR2 FQNEAQ (reference sequence). This CDR3 has 15 residues. V was clipped by 5 bases and J by 2 bases; unmatched bases: 7. CDR3 loop: CASSRGLDDTDTQYF. The part of the CDR3 DNA that was read is TGTGCCAGCAGCCGTGGACTAGATGACACAGATACG. The full variable domain, rest sourced from reference TRBV7-9 and TRBJ2-3, is DTGVSQNPRHKITKRGQNVTFRCDPISEHNRLYWYRQTLGQGPEFLTYFQNEAQLEKSRLLSDRFSAERPKGSFSTLEIQRTEQGDSAMYLCASSRGLDDTDTQYFGPGTRLTVL.

This clone was counted ten times or more. The CDR3 end falls 3 residues outside the read, so it is completed with the germline J gene. The V gene is TRBV9, the J gene TRBJ1-4; D gene unclear. Trimming removed 0 bases from V and 0 bases from J, with 6 bases in between. Germline CDR1 is SGDLS and CDR2 is YYNGEE. The CDR3 spans 15 residues. Partial CDR3 DNA: TGTGCCAGCAGCGTAGGAGGTGCAACTAATGAAAAA. Its translation: CASSVGGATNEK. The CDR3 in full is CASSVGGATNEKLFF.

This clone was observed at least ten times. The CDR3 end lies 3 residues beyond the end of the read and is filled in from the germline J gene. This sequence joins TRBV28 and TRBJ1-5; the match to TRBD1 covers 9 bases. V lost 6 bases and J lost 0; bases outside the gene matches: 9. CDR1 is MDHEN, CDR2 SYDVKM, per germline. The CDR3 contains 17 residues. The CDR3 here is CASRADRGSLSNQPQHF. The CDR3 bases that were read are TGTGCCAGCAGAGCCGACAGGGGGAGCCTTAGCAATCAGCCC.

There are many counts of this clone. The CDR3 end falls 3 residues outside the read, so it is completed with the germline J gene. The chain employs TRBV11-2 and TRBJ1-5; D not resolved. Germline CDR1 SGHAT, CDR2 FQNNGV. The CDR3 is 13 residues long. The germline V and J ends were trimmed by 0 bases and 7 bases, with 7 bases remaining between them. The CDR3 DNA, read in part, is TGTGCCAGCAGCTTAGATCTATGGCAGCCC. Amino acid sequence: CASSLDLWQP. In full, the CDR3 reads CASSLDLWQPQHF.

This clone was detected ten times or more. Read coverage stops 3 residues before the CDR3 terminus; the germline J gene supplies the remainder. J is TRBJ2-7 and V is TRBV27, with 8 bases lining up with TRBD1. The CDR3 sequence is 16 residues long. V was pared by 6 bases and J by 5 bases, with 15 bases of the junction left unmatched. Germline lookup yields CDR1 MNHEY and CDR2 SMNVEV (reference sequence). The CDR3 bases that were read are TGTGCCAGCAGATTGACAGGGGTGAGGGGTTTAAACGAG. Translated, it gives CASRLTGVRGLNE. The full CDR3 reads CASRLTGVRGLNEQYF.

The table lists this clone with many counts. The CDR3 end is not reached by the read, which stops 3 residues before it; the germline J gene fills it in. The chain employs TRBV5-1 and TRBJ2-2; 12 nucleotides match TRBD2. The J segment lost 7 bases and the V segment lost 2 bases, leaving 6 bases of the junction unmatched. From germline, CDR1 is SGHRS and CDR2 YFSETQ. The CDR3 spans 16 residues. Partial CDR3 DNA: TGCGCCAGCAGCTTCCTAGCGGGGGGGCGAGACGGGGAG. Amino acid sequence: CASSFLAGGRDGE. The whole CDR3 reads CASSFLAGGRDGELFF. The variable domain in full, completed from reference TRBV5-1 and TRBJ2-2, reads KAGVTQTPRYLIKTRGQQVTLSCSPISGHRSVSWYQQTPGQGLQFLFEYFSETQRNKGNFPGRFSGRQFSNSRSEMNVSTLELGDSALYLCASSFLAGGRDGELFFGEGSRLTVL.

At least ten counts were recorded for this clone. Sequencing ends 3 residues short of the CDR3 end; the germline J gene provides the rest. J is TRBJ2-1 and V is TRBV29-1; D is unresolved. The CDR3 sequence is 12 residues long. Per germline, CDR1 SQVTM and CDR2 ANQGSEA. The V gene lost 8 bases and the J gene lost 4 bases, with 12 bases spanning the gap. The CDR3 loop is CSSARIYNEQFF. Incomplete CDR3 DNA: TGCAGCTCTGCGCGGATATACAATGAG.

In its sample, this clone was seen many times. Sequencing ends 3 residues short of the CDR3 end; the germline J gene provides the rest. J is TRBJ2-3 and V is TRBV20-1; 8 bases agree with TRBD2. Trimming at V came to 6 bases and at J to 1 base, leaving 9 bases not matched to a gene. CDR1 and CDR2 from the germline V gene are DFQATT and SNEGSKA (reference sequence). The CDR3 has 15 residues. The CDR3 sequence: CSAQSMTSGTDTQYF. CDR3 bases read: TGCAGTGCCCAGTCCATGACTAGCGGCACAGATACG.

To note about this clone: The CDR3 end falls 3 residues outside the read, so it is completed with the germline J gene. The rearrangement links TRBV11-2 to TRBJ2-1, with D unclear. Germline V gene lookup returns CDR1 SGHAT and CDR2 FQNNGV. The CDR3 has 14 amino acids. V shed 6 bases and J shed 4 bases, with 13 bases lying between them. CDR3 residues: CASRIALGYNEQFF. CDR3 DNA (partial): TGTGCCAGCAGAATCGCGCTAGGATACAATGAG.

In this sample, this clone turned up many times. The read is 3 residues too short to cover the CDR3 end, so that end is filled in from the germline J gene. The chain uses TRBV20-1 and TRBJ1-5; 9 nucleotides match TRBD1. V lost 5 bases, J lost 2 bases, and 7 bases stayed unmatched. Germline CDR1 DFQATT, CDR2 SNEGSKA (reference sequence). The length of the CDR3 is 15 residues. Partial CDR3 DNA: TGCAGTGCTCTCACAGGGGGCGTAGGCAATCAGCCC. Residues: CSALTGGVGNQP. The CDR3 reads in full as CSALTGGVGNQPQHF.

This clone has a count of ten or more. The read ends 3 residues early relative to the CDR3; the germline J gene fills the gap. The rearrangement joins TRBV6-2 or TRBV6-3 to TRBJ2-7; 9 bases map to TRBD2. CDR1 is MNHEY, CDR2 SVGEGT, per germline. This CDR3 is built from 15 residues. V shed 5 bases, J shed 2 bases, and the junction held 7 bases outside the gene matches. The sequenced CDR3 bases are TGTGCCAGCAGTGGGAGACTAGCGGCTGCCTACGAG. This encodes CASSGRLAAAYE. The entire CDR3 protein reads CASSGRLAAAYEQYF.

This clone showed up many times. The CDR3 extends 3 residues past the end of the read, so its final part is completed from the germline J gene. V usage is TRBV12-3 or TRBV12-4 and J usage is TRBJ2-1; D unresolved. CDR3 length equals 11 residues. V gave up 5 bases and J gave up 4 bases, with 3 bases separating them. The CDR3: CASSRYNEQFF. CDR3 bases read: TGTGCCAGCAGTCGGTACAATGAG.

This clone was detected many times. The missing CDR3 end, 3 residues past where the read stops, is filled in from the germline J gene. This chain uses TRBV6-2 or TRBV6-3 with TRBJ2-1, with 7 positions matching TRBD2. The CDR3 contains 14 residues. Germline values: CDR1 MNHEY, CDR2 SVGEGT. V was clipped by 2 bases and J by 6 bases; unmatched bases: 4. The part of the CDR3 DNA that was read is TGTGCCAGCAGTTACCCCCCGGGGGGCAATGAG. Translating it yields CASSYPPGGNE. The full CDR3 reads CASSYPPGGNEQFF.